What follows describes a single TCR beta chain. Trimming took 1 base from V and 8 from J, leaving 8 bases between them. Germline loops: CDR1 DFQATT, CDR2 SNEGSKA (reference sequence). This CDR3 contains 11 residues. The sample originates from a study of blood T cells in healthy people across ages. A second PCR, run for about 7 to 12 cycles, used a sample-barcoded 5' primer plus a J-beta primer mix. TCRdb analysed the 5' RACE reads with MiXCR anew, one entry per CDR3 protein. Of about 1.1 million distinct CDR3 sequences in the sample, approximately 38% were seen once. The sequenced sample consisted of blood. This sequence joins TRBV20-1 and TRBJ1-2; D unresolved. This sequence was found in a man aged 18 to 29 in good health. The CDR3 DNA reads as TGCAGTGCTAGAGTGTCCCGGGGCTACACCTTC. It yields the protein CSARVSRGYTF.